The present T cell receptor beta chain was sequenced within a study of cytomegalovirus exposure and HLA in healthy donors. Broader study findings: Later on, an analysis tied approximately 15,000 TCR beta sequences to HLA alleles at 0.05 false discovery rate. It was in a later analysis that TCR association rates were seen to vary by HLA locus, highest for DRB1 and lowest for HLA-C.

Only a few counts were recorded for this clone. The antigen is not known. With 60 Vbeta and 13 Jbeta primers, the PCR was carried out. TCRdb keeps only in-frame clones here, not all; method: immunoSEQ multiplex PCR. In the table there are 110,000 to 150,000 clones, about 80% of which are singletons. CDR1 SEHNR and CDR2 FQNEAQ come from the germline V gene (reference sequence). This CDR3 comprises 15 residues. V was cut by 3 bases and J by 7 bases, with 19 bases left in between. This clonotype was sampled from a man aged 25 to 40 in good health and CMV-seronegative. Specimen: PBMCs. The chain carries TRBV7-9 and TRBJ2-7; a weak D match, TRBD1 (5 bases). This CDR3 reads CASSFWAGHAREQYF. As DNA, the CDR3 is TGTGCCAGCAGCTTTTGGGCAGGGCATGCGAGGGAGCAGTACTTC.